This TCR beta chain was profiled in a study of cytomegalovirus exposure and HLA in healthy donors. Overall study findings and caveats: When analyzed later, the rates of TCR association showed variation by HLA locus, with DRB1 the most and HLA-C the fewest. Later analysis associated a missense DCLRE1C variant with TCR beta V- and J-gene trimming.

Trimming removed 4 bases from V and 8 bases from J, with 17 bases in between. The CDR3 consists of 15 residues. The germline gives CDR1 SEHNR, CDR2 FQNEAQ (reference sequence). In the PCR, 60 Vbeta and 13 Jbeta primers were used. The assay was immunoSEQ multiplex PCR, and TCRdb's table has in-frame clones only and misses some. This sample's clone table lists around 48,000 clones. Note on this clone: Its specificity is unknown.

The sequence was obtained from a female donor in good health and CMV-seronegative. The V call is TRBV7-9, the J call TRBJ1-4; D not resolved. Sequenced input: PBMCs. The CDR3 loop is CASSSLPGLREKLFF. The CDR3 DNA is TGTGCCAGCAGCTCCCTACCGGGGTTGCGGGAAAAACTGTTTTTT. The full variable domain, with the rest looked up from reference TRBV7-9 and TRBJ1-4, is DTGVSQNPRHKITKRGQNVTFRCDPISEHNRLYWYRQTLGQGPEFLTYFQNEAQLEKSRLLSDRFSAERPKGSFSTLEIQRTEQGDSAMYLCASSSLPGLREKLFFGSGTQLSVL.